This T cell receptor beta chain is from a study of beta chain features in type 1 diabetes. Whole-study results and caveats: Cells that show high TCR expression could be over-represented by cDNA sequencing. People with Type 1 diabetes carried modestly yet significantly shorter TCRB CDR3s in all four CD4+ subsets.

Sequenced material consisted of expressed TCRB transcripts (all of the isolated RNA was reverse transcribed). The average read count of naive, central memory and regulatory T cell samples was approximately 3.5 million. The data were produced by immunoSEQ multiplex PCR, yet TCRdb's version contains in-frame clones alone and is incomplete. In the table there are around 140,000 clones, around 13% of which are singletons. It was one heparinised blood draw, averaging about 116 mL, that each donor gave. Stem cell-like memory, regulatory, central memory and naive CD4+ cells were sorted via CD45RO/CCR7/CD25/CD127/CD95/CD27. This clone appeared many times. Antigen: not known. CDR1 and CDR2 from the germline V gene are GTSNPN and SVGIG (reference sequence). This CDR3 contains 13 residues. Trimming removed 6 bases at V and 0 bases at J, with 9 bases between.

This rearrangement joins TRBV30 to TRBJ2-1; no clear D gene. Sequenced material: central memory CD4+ T cells from blood. The receptor comes from a man aged 18 to 30 with type 1 diabetes. CDR3 protein: CACTTSSYNEQFF. The CDR3 nucleotides are TGTGCCTGTACTACGAGCTCCTACAATGAGCAGTTCTTC.